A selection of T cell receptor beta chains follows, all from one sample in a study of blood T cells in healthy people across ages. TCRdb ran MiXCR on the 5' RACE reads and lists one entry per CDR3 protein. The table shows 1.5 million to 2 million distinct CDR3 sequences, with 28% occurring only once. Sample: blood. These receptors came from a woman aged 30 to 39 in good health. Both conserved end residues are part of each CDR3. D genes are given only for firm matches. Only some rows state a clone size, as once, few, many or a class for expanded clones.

TGTGCCAGCAGGTCTACAGGGGGCGCAGAGACCCAGTACTTC CASRSTGGAETQYF 14 TRBD1 TRBV12-3/TRBV12-4 many TRBJ2-5
TGTGCCAGCAGCTTTCATCCCGGAGGTGAAAAACTGTTTTTT CASSFHPGGEKLFF 14 . TRBV7-2 . TRBJ1-4
TGTGCCAGCAGCTTGGTCTGGGTATCCTACGAGCAGTACTTC CASSLVWVSYEQYF 14 . TRBV5-6 . TRBJ2-7
TGTGCCACCCACGCGACCCCAAAGCCCTACAATGAGCAGTTCTTC CATHATPKPYNEQFF 15 . TRBV6-2/TRBV6-3 . TRBJ2-1
TGTGCCAGCAGTGAAGCGCCAGGGACTAGCGGGAGCTCCTACGAGCAGTACTTC CASSEAPGTSGSSYEQYF 18 TRBD2 TRBV2 . TRBJ2-7
TGCAGTGCTAGAGACCTACAGGGGCAGGGGTCAGATACGCAGTATTTT CSARDLQGQGSDTQYF 16 TRBD1 TRBV20-1 . TRBJ2-3
TGTGCCATCACCCTGAGGGAGCAGAGTGGCTACACCTTC CAITLREQSGYTF 13 . TRBV10-3 few TRBJ1-2
TGTGCCAGCAGTTACCTCGAAGGCGGCGGGGCTTTCTTT CASSYLEGGGAFF 13 . TRBV6-5 . TRBJ1-1
TGTGCCAGCGGACCAGGGGGCCGCTACGAGCAGTACTTC CASGPGGRYEQYF 13 TRBD1 TRBV6-2/TRBV6-3 many TRBJ2-7
TGTGCCAGCAGCTTTGGCCCCGCAGATACGCAGTATTTT CASSFGPADTQYF 13 . TRBV7-2 few TRBJ2-3
TGTGCCAGCAGCGTAGATCGGCAGACTCCGACCCTGTTCTTC CASSVDRQTPTLFF 14 . TRBV9 . TRBJ2-1
TGTGCCAGCAGCTCCCGGGCCAGGGCCGCTAATTCACCCCTCCACTTT CASSSRARAANSPLHF 16 . TRBV11-2 few TRBJ1-6
TGTGCCAGCAGTTACCCTTCAGGACGGGCTTTCTTT CASSYPSGRAFF 12 . TRBV27 . TRBJ1-1
TGTGCCAGCAGCTCAAATACCGGGACAGGGGGACACGAGCAGTACTTC CASSSNTGTGGHEQYF 16 TRBD1 TRBV7-9 . TRBJ2-7
TGCAGCGTTACGCACAGGGGGAGAATTGACTATGGCTACACCTTC CSVTHRGRIDYGYTF 15 TRBD1 TRBV29-1 few TRBJ1-2
TGTGCCAGCAGCTTAGGGGTTGCTCAGCCCCGGCATTTT CASSLGVAQPRHF 13 . TRBV11-2 once TRBJ1-5
TGCAGTGCCGGTGGACTGGGGAGCTACACCTTC CSAGGLGSYTF 11 . TRBV20-1 few TRBJ1-2
TGTGCCACCAGTGATTACCGGGACGGGAGATCGGATACGCAGTATTTT CATSDYRDGRSDTQYF 16 . TRBV24-1 few TRBJ2-3
TGTGCCAGCACCCCGACAGGGGGAGGCACAGATACGCAGTATTTT CASTPTGGGTDTQYF 15 . TRBV21-1 . TRBJ2-3
TGCGCCAGCAGCCCCGACTTAAACGAGAAGTACTTC CASSPDLNEKYF 12 . TRBV5-1 many TRBJ2-7
TGCAGCGTTGCGAAGGGAAACGCGGCAACTAATGAAAAACTGTTTTTT CSVAKGNAATNEKLFF 16 . TRBV29-1 many TRBJ1-4
TGCAGCGTTGTAGCCAGGGGCCTCTACAATGAGCAGTTCTTC CSVVARGLYNEQFF 14 . TRBV29-1 many TRBJ2-1
TGTGCCAGCAGCCGATTTGGACAGAGCTCCTACAATGAGCAGTACTTC CASSRFGQSSYNEQYF 16 . TRBV13 few TRBJ2-7
TGCAGTGCTAGTTATCTCGCGGGGGGGCCTTGGACCCAGTACTTC CSASYLAGGPWTQYF 15 TRBD2 TRBV20-1 . TRBJ2-5
TGCGCCAGCAGTCCAACAGGGTTACCCGAGCAGTACTTC CASSPTGLPEQYF 13 . TRBV10-1 few TRBJ2-7
TGTGCCAGCAGTTCCCCGCTGGGGCGGGGGGACTATGAGCAGTTCTTC CASSSPLGRGDYEQFF 16 TRBD2 TRBV12-3/TRBV12-4 . TRBJ2-1
TGCGCCAGCAGCCAAAGTAACGGAAACTACGAGCAGTACTTC CASSQSNGNYEQYF 14 . TRBV4-1 few TRBJ2-7
TGCAGTGCTAGATCCCCCAGCGGGAGGGGGGCAGATACGCAGTATTTT CSARSPSGRGADTQYF 16 TRBD2 TRBV20-1 . TRBJ2-3
TGTGCCACCAGGACAGAGAGCACAGATACGCAGTATTTT CATRTESTDTQYF 13 . TRBV2 . TRBJ2-3
TGTGCCAGCAGCCAGTTAGACAATGAGCAGTTCTTC CASSQLDNEQFF 12 . TRBV7-9 . TRBJ2-1
TGTGCCACCGGGACTCCAGGGGACGAGCAGTACTTC CATGTPGDEQYF 12 . TRBV10-3 many TRBJ2-7
TGTGCCAGCAGGACAGGGGAATACAATGAGCAGTTCTTC CASRTGEYNEQFF 13 TRBD1 TRBV6-1 . TRBJ2-1
TGTGCCAGCAGTCCGAGCAATTCATCCCTCCACTTT CASSPSNSSLHF 12 . TRBV12-3/TRBV12-4 . TRBJ1-6